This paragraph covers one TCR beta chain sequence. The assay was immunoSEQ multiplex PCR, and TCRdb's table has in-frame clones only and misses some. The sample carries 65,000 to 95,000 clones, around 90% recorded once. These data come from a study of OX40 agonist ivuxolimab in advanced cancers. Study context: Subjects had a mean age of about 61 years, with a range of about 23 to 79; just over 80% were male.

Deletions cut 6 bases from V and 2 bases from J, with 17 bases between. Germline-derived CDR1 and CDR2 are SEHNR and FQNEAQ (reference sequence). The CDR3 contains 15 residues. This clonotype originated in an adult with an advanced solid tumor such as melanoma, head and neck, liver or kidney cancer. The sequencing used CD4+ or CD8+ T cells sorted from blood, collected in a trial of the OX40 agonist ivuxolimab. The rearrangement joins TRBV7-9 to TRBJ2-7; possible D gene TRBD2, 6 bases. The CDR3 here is CASRENRDSTYEQYF. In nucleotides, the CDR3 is TGTGCCAGCAGGGAAAACCGGGACTCCACCTACGAGCAGTACTTC.